Listed here are 7 T cell receptor beta chains from one sample, sequenced in a study of immune heterogeneity within non-small cell lung tumors. Bulk tumor genomic DNA served as template, at 600 ng per sample. Spaced far apart, several biopsies were taken from each primary tumor during surgery. Before undergoing curative surgery, patients had newly diagnosed non-small cell lung cancer that was untreated. For the TCR beta CDR3, multiplex PCR with 32 V and 13 J primers performed the amplification. Each CDR3 protein gets one entry after TCRdb re-called the multiplex PCR reads with MiXCR. The sample includes 1,500 to 2,000 distinct CDR3 sequences, nearly 30% of them seen just once. The sequenced sample consisted of lung tumor tissue. These receptor sequences come from a man aged 60 to 69 with non-small cell lung cancer.

For this clonotype: One base away lies a much larger clone, so this may be a sequencing read error. V usage is TRBV5-1 and J usage is TRBJ2-3; 15 bases are shared with TRBD2. Germline V CDR1 and CDR2: SGHRS, YFSETQ. The CDR3 sequence is 17 residues long. CDR3 sequence: CTSSTGLAGGPTDTQYF. The CDR3 nucleotides are TGCACCAGCAGCACAGGACTAGCGGGAGGGCCAACAGATACGCAGTATTTT.

CDR3 region: CASSQRLAIAGGYEQYV. The CDR3 DNA is TGTGCCAGCAGCCAACGTCTCGCAATAGCGGGAGGCTACGAGCAGTACGTC. The gene calls are TRBV3-1 and TRBJ2-7; TRBD2 matches 10 bases. Germline V gene data show CDR1 as LGHDT and CDR2 as YNNKEL (reference sequence). Trimming at V came to 2 bases and at J to 3 bases, leaving 10 bases not matched to a gene. This CDR3 is 17 amino acids long.

The chain joins TRBV15 to TRBJ2-1, with 8 bases identical to TRBD1. There are 15 residues in the CDR3. The germline V gene encodes CDR1 LNHNV and CDR2 YYDKDF (reference sequence). With 0 bases clipped from V and 6 bases from J, the junction kept 4 bases outside the gene matches. The DNA of the CDR3 is TGTGCCACCAGCAGAGACCAGGGGGCCTTCAATGAGCAGTTCTTC. Translation: CATSRDQGAFNEQFF.

V and J are TRBV5-6 and TRBJ2-3, with D perhaps matching TRBD1 or TRBD2 (5 bases each). Trimming took 4 bases from V and 4 from J, leaving 16 bases between them. The germline CDR1 and CDR2 sequences are SGHDT and YYEEEE. This CDR3 region has 15 residues. The CDR3 sequence is CASSTPGPGADTQYF. As DNA, the CDR3 is TGTGCCAGCAGCACCCCGGGACCCGGGGCAGATACGCAGTATTTT.

By share, this clonotype ranks as medium-sized. V is TRBV10-1 and J is TRBJ1-1; 8 nucleotides line up with TRBD1. J was trimmed by 1 base and V by 6 bases; bases with no gene match: 4. Per germline, CDR1 WNHNN and CDR2 SYGVQD (reference sequence). This CDR3 has 14 amino acids. Here the CDR3 DNA reads TGCGCCAGCAGCACCGGGACAGGGAACACTGAAGCTTTCTTT. The encoded protein is CASSTGTGNTEAFF.

About this clonotype itself: This could be a read error, since a much larger clone is one nucleotide away. The gene calls are TRBV7-9 and TRBJ1-2; D not certain. The CDR3 runs 11 residues. Germline loops: CDR1 SEHNR, CDR2 FQNEAQ (reference sequence). The CDR3 region has the DNA TGTGCCAGCAGCTTAGGGTATGTCTACACCTTC. This gives the protein CASSLGYVYTF.

This clonotype was recorded only once. The chain carries TRBV4-1 and TRBJ2-3, with a tentative D call TRBD2 (10 bases). V shed 0 bases and J shed 2 bases, with 21 bases lying between them. Germline loops: CDR1 MGHRA, CDR2 YSYEKL. The CDR3 consists of 19 residues. The CDR3 region is CASSQDPGQGLAYTDTQYF. The CDR3 region has the DNA TGCGCCAGCAGCCAAGATCCGGGACAGGGACTAGCGTACACAGATACGCAGTATTTT.